This entry is about one TCR beta chain. It lacks a known antigen. Per-nucleotide qualities are absent, and no much larger clonotype sits a single base away. This sample stems from a study of blood T cell repertoires in COVID-19 (dated by TCRdb to the early 2020s). Concerning the study at large: Samples from collaborators originated in the United States, Italy and Spain and spanned both the acute and convalescent phases of COVID-19. The material from the prospective study consisted of cDNA or gDNA derived from T cells, B-cell-depleted T cells, or PBMCs. Subjects who had been exposed to COVID-19, were actively infected with it, or had recovered from it provided the deeply sampled blood TCRbeta repertoires that made up the dataset. A freely available public database, intended as a resource for researchers studying the immune response to SARS-CoV-2, is where the repertoires were released. The samples were drawn from the first 160 participants of the ongoing ImmuneRACE study and from 1,254 subjects provided by 6 global collaborators. The sample metadata nearly always contained a de-identified subject ID, COVID-19 status, age in years and sex. Where HLA class I and class II types were available, the types were taken from metadata supplied by the sample provider, not from assay-based typing.

What the research found in general, with its limitations: Clinical and demographic metadata were provided uncurated, with the amount varying by source and participant.

The collaborating institutions used their own protocols to collect whole blood in K2EDTA tubes. Collaborator samples were shipped for TCRbeta analysis as frozen whole blood, isolated PBMCs, or DNA extracted from either sample type. From its cysteine to its phenylalanine, the CDR3 spans 14 amino acids. Kept here is only the CDR3 DNA, which spans 42 bases and is read in frame from base 1. V and J lose 6 bases and 5 bases, and a span of 10 bases separates them. CDR1 and CDR2, per the germline V gene, are KGHDR and SFDVKD. TCRbeta CDR3 regions were amplified from genomic DNA by means of the immunoSEQ Assay, a bias-controlled multiplex PCR. The original methods were these. The number of nucleated cells in each sample was estimated by amplification of reference gene primers within the assay. To quantify the absolute abundance of each unique TCRbeta CDR3 rearrangement, sequence reads were collapsed and filtered. Productive Simpson clonality was computed per sample as the square root of Simpson's diversity index over productive rearrangements. TCRdb stores this immuneACCESS table with in-frame sequences only. Part of the clones is absent; in the studies checked, under half of the shortfall reflects unresolved V genes, and no reason is known for the rest. V, J and clone size were drawn from that table, and D and trimming were deduced from the DNA. The sample data list some 120,000 clones, and around 85% of these were observed just once. The ten biggest clones cover approximately 4% of the sample.

Sequencing was performed on peripheral blood. This TCR came from a human donor in a cohort sampled during active COVID-19. The chain uses TRBV24-1 and TRBJ1-6, with TRBD1 tentatively as D gene (6 bases match). Here the CDR3 is given as CATSMGHNNSPLHF. In nucleotides, the sequence is TGTGCCACCAGTATGGGACACAATAATTCACCCCTCCACTTT.